Listed below are T cell receptor beta chains from one sample, sequenced in a study of blood T cell repertoires in COVID-19. Measured with immunoSEQ multiplex PCR; TCRdb has only the in-frame clones, and not every one. The table shows fewer than 70,000 clones, with over 75% occurring only once. Sequenced sample: peripheral blood. The source of these receptors is a man in his 60s with active or convalescent COVID-19. CDR3s include the opening cysteine and the closing phenylalanine or tryptophan. D genes are given only for firm matches. Only some rows state a clone size, as once, few, many or a class for expanded clones.

.	TRBV18	once	TRBJ1-3	TGTGCCAGCTCCCCTGACCAGGCTGGAAACACCATATATTTT	CASSPDQAGNTIYF
.	TRBV7-3	.	TRBJ2-1	TGTGCCAGCATGGTACAGGCCCGTGGCGAGCAGTTCTTC	CASMVQARGEQFF
.	TRBV7-9	.	TRBJ1-4	TGTGCCAGCAGCTTAGTTGGGCACCGGGACACGGGACGAGAAAAACTGTTTTTT	CASSLVGHRDTGREKLFF
.	TRBV6-5	.	TRBJ2-5	TGTGCCAGCAGTTATGCGAGAGAGACCCAGTACTTC	CASSYARETQYF
TRBD1	TRBV3-1/TRBV3-2	.	TRBJ1-4	TGTGCCAGCAGCCCGCGGACAGGGGGACCTAATGAAAAACTGTTTTTT	CASSPRTGGPNEKLFF
TRBD2	TRBV14	once	TRBJ2-2	TGTGCCAGCAGCCAAGTGGGTCGCGGGGGTGCCGGGGAGCTGTTTTTT	CASSQVGRGGAGELFF
.	TRBV2	.	TRBJ1-1	TGTGCCAGTAAGCTACAGGGTCGTATGGGTTGGAACACTGAAGCTTTCTTT	CASKLQGRMGWNTEAFF
.	TRBV19	.	TRBJ2-1	TGTGCCAGTAGTTTGAACCAGGGGTTCCATGAGCAGTTCTTC	CASSLNQGFHEQFF
TRBD2	TRBV7-3	.	TRBJ2-3	TGTGCCAGCAGCTTAGGCGGGGGGGCGTCAGATACGCAGTATTTT	CASSLGGGASDTQYF
TRBD2	TRBV7-9	.	TRBJ2-5	TGTGCCAGCCGGACTAGCGGGGCGAAGGAGACCCAGTACTTC	CASRTSGAKETQYF
.	TRBV5-4	once	TRBJ1-2	TGTGCCAGCAGCTACAGGTCTAACTATGGCTACACCTTC	CASSYRSNYGYTF
TRBD1	TRBV28	.	TRBJ2-7	TGTGCCAGCAGTCGGCTCCGGGACAGTAACTACTACGAGCAGTACTTC	CASSRLRDSNYYEQYF
TRBD2	TRBV19	.	TRBJ2-5	TGTGCCAGTAGTATTGGCGGGAGCCAACAAGAGACCCAGTACTTC	CASSIGGSQQETQYF
.	TRBV7-3	.	TRBJ2-2	TGTGCCAGCAGCTTAACGGGACTCACCGGGGAGCTGTTTTTT	CASSLTGLTGELFF
TRBD1	TRBV19	.	TRBJ2-7	TGTGCCAGTGGGGACAGGGCATTGTACGAGCAGTACTTC	CASGDRALYEQYF
.	TRBV9	.	TRBJ2-5	TGTGCCAGCAGCGTAGATCCAGGTGGGGAGACCCAGTACTTC	CASSVDPGGETQYF
.	TRBV5-5	.	TRBJ1-2	TGTGCCAGCAGCTTATATTCCCGCTATGGCTACACCTTC	CASSLYSRYGYTF
.	TRBV21-1	.	TRBJ1-4	TGTGCCAGCAGCAAAGAAAGACAAACAACTAATGAAAAACTGTTTTTT	CASSKERQTTNEKLFF
.	TRBV29-1	.	TRBJ1-1	TGCAGCGTTGAAGGGGTGGGGGGAGTCACCGGCGACACTGAAGCTTTCTTT	CSVEGVGGVTGDTEAFF
.	TRBV2	.	TRBJ2-6	TGTGCCAGCAGTTTACAACCTACAGGTACTGGGGCCAACGTCCTGACTTTC	CASSLQPTGTGANVLTF
.	TRBV5-6	.	TRBJ1-1	TGTGCCAGCAGCTTGGCCAAATCCACTGAAGCTTTCTTT	CASSLAKSTEAFF
.	TRBV15	.	TRBJ1-6	TGTGCCACCAGCAGTACCCGGGATGGTTATTCACCCCTCCACTTT	CATSSTRDGYSPLHF
.	TRBV5-4	.	TRBJ2-6	TGTGCCAGCAGCTTGTGGTGGGGGGCTGGGGCCAACGTCCTGACTTTC	CASSLWWGAGANVLTF
.	TRBV7-9	.	TRBJ1-1	TGTGCCAGCAACCGAGACGGGGGGCGAAACACTGAAGCTTTCTTT	CASNRDGGRNTEAFF
TRBD1	TRBV5-1	.	TRBJ2-7	TGCGCCAGCAGTTTTATAAGGTCGACAGGGGGAGGAGAGCAGTACTTC	CASSFIRSTGGGEQYF
TRBD2	TRBV19	.	TRBJ2-2	TGTGCCAGTGGATCTGTAGCGGGAGGATTCACCGGGGAGCTGTTTTTT	CASGSVAGGFTGELFF
.	TRBV4-2	.	TRBJ2-2	TGTGCCAGCAGCCAAGATCGTAATAGCGGAACCGGGGAGCTGTTTTTT	CASSQDRNSGTGELFF
TRBD1	TRBV7-9	.	TRBJ1-2	TGTGCCAGCAGCGTTCGACAGGGGAGGAACTATGGCTACACCTTC	CASSVRQGRNYGYTF
.	TRBV11-2	few	TRBJ2-7	TGTGCCAGCAGCGCCCGTCTAGACCCGTACTTC	CASSARLDPYF
TRBD1	TRBV4-1	.	TRBJ2-1	TGCGCCAGCAGCCACCCCCCGGAGGGACAGGGTGCCTACAATGAGCAGTTCTTC	CASSHPPEGQGAYNEQFF
.	TRBV9	.	TRBJ2-2	TGTGCCAGCAGCGACCCGGTCGCGGGGAGCCGATACACCGGGGAGCTGTTTTTT	CASSDPVAGSRYTGELFF
.	TRBV5-1	.	TRBJ1-4	TGCGCCAGCAGCTTACTTACGGGGACTAATGAAAAACTGTTTTTT	CASSLLTGTNEKLFF
.	TRBV5-4	.	TRBJ2-1	TGTGCCAGCAGTGCCCGGGACACCGAGCAGTTCTTC	CASSARDTEQFF
.	TRBV11-2	once	TRBJ1-3	TGTGCCAGCAGCTCATACGCGGGGGCTGGAAACACCATATATTTT	CASSSYAGAGNTIYF
TRBD1	TRBV27	.	TRBJ1-1	TGTGCCAGCAGCGACCTACAGGGGGCGAACACTGAAGCTTTCTTT	CASSDLQGANTEAFF
TRBD1	TRBV9	.	TRBJ1-4	TGTGCCAGCAGCCCGACAGGGGCGCCGTTCGGGCTGTTTTTT	CASSPTGAPFGLFF
.	TRBV6-2/TRBV6-3	.	TRBJ1-1	TGTGCCAGCAGCTCGAGGCCGGGCACTGAAGCTTTCTTT	CASSSRPGTEAFF
TRBD1	TRBV5-1	.	TRBJ1-6	TGCGCCAGCAGCTTGGGGACAGGGAGGTCCTCACCCCTCCACTTT	CASSLGTGRSSPLHF
.	TRBV5-4	.	TRBJ2-7	TGTGCCAGCAGCCCCCAAAGGGGACACGGCTACGAGCAGTACTTC	CASSPQRGHGYEQYF
TRBD2	TRBV5-1	once	TRBJ2-5	TGCGCCAGCAGCTTGACTAGCGGGCAAGAGACCCAGTACTTC	CASSLTSGQETQYF
.	TRBV9	.	TRBJ1-3	TGTGCCAGCAGCGTAGATGTGGCAGGCGTTTCTGGAAACACCATATATTTT	CASSVDVAGVSGNTIYF
TRBD2	TRBV2	.	TRBJ2-1	TGTGCCACCATGACTAGCGGGAGGGGCTATGAGCAGTTCTTC	CATMTSGRGYEQFF
TRBD2	TRBV6-5	.	TRBJ2-5	TGTGCCAGCAGACGCGCGGGAGGCCAAGAGACCCAGTACTTC	CASRRAGGQETQYF